A selection of T cell receptor beta chains follows, all from one sample in a study of radiotherapy plus CTLA-4 blockade in lung cancer. Assay: immunoSEQ multiplex PCR; the TCRdb copy retains only in-frame clones and omits some. The sample includes 90,000 or so clones, more than 75% of them seen just once. Sequenced material: peripheral blood, taken from a patient treated with radiotherapy plus ipilimumab. These receptors were collected from a human donor with non-small cell lung cancer who had a partial response to radiotherapy plus ipilimumab. Each CDR3 is given with its conserved first and last residue. The order of the fields is V gene, J gene, clone size, D gene, CDR3 protein, CDR3 DNA. The D gene is left open where the match is weak. Where a row states a size, it is once, few, many or the class of an expanded clone; other rows omit it.

v_gene: TRBV12-5; j_gene: TRBJ2-1; abundance: .; d_gene: .; CDR3aa: CASGFMRDNFVNEQFF; CDR3nt: TGTGCTAGTGGTTTTATGCGGGATAACTTCGTCAATGAGCAGTTCTTC
v_gene: TRBV5-1; j_gene: TRBJ2-3; abundance: .; d_gene: .; CDR3aa: CASNMIAGMDTQYF; CDR3nt: TGCGCCAGCAACATGATCGCGGGTATGGATACGCAGTATTTT
v_gene: TRBV27; j_gene: TRBJ2-3; abundance: .; d_gene: TRBD2; CDR3aa: CASSLGLGVDTQYF; CDR3nt: TGTGCCAGCAGTTTGGGACTAGGTGTAGATACGCAGTATTTT
v_gene: TRBV6-1; j_gene: TRBJ1-2; abundance: .; d_gene: .; CDR3aa: CASNTGLDGYTF; CDR3nt: TGTGCCAGCAATACAGGGTTGGATGGCTACACCTTC
v_gene: TRBV19; j_gene: TRBJ2-5; abundance: .; d_gene: TRBD2; CDR3aa: CASSATSGGLQETQYF; CDR3nt: TGTGCCAGTAGTGCTACTAGCGGAGGTCTCCAAGAGACCCAGTACTTC
v_gene: TRBV2; j_gene: TRBJ1-1; abundance: .; d_gene: TRBD1; CDR3aa: CASSSTGSYTEAFF; CDR3nt: TGTGCCAGCAGCTCGACAGGGTCCTACACTGAAGCTTTCTTT
v_gene: TRBV7-9; j_gene: TRBJ1-1; abundance: once; d_gene: TRBD1; CDR3aa: CASSRTDRGPTTEAFF; CDR3nt: TGTGCCAGCAGCCGGACGGACAGGGGGCCGACCACTGAAGCTTTCTTT
v_gene: TRBV5-6; j_gene: TRBJ2-5; abundance: .; d_gene: .; CDR3aa: CASSLSFGTQYF; CDR3nt: TGTGCCAGCAGCTTGTCGTTCGGGACCCAGTACTTC
v_gene: TRBV29-1; j_gene: TRBJ2-1; abundance: once; d_gene: .; CDR3aa: CSVESWSSYNEQFF; CDR3nt: TGCAGCGTTGAGAGCTGGAGCTCCTACAATGAGCAGTTCTTC
v_gene: TRBV2; j_gene: TRBJ1-2; abundance: .; d_gene: .; CDR3aa: CASSEGPVNYGYTF; CDR3nt: TGTGCCAGCAGTGAAGGGCCAGTAAACTATGGCTACACCTTC
v_gene: TRBV19; j_gene: TRBJ1-5; abundance: .; d_gene: TRBD1; CDR3aa: CASGTALYSNQPQHF; CDR3nt: TGTGCCAGCGGGACAGCGCTTTATAGCAATCAGCCCCAGCATTTT
v_gene: TRBV18; j_gene: TRBJ2-3; abundance: few; d_gene: .; CDR3aa: CASSPQRSRTDTQYF; CDR3nt: TGTGCCAGCTCACCACAGCGTTCCCGCACAGATACGCAGTATTTT
v_gene: TRBV9; j_gene: TRBJ1-5; abundance: .; d_gene: TRBD1; CDR3aa: CASSVDDRGQPQHF; CDR3nt: TGTGCCAGCAGCGTAGATGACAGGGGTCAGCCCCAGCATTTT
v_gene: TRBV2; j_gene: TRBJ2-2; abundance: .; d_gene: TRBD1; CDR3aa: CASSLGQGGTGELFF; CDR3nt: TGTGCCAGCAGCCTGGGACAGGGGGGGACCGGGGAGCTGTTTTTT
v_gene: TRBV6-5; j_gene: TRBJ2-1; abundance: .; d_gene: TRBD2; CDR3aa: CASSSRRGVNEQFF; CDR3nt: TGTGCCAGCAGTTCGCGACGGGGGGTCAATGAGCAGTTCTTC
v_gene: TRBV7-8; j_gene: TRBJ1-6; abundance: .; d_gene: .; CDR3aa: CASSQTVGNSPLHF; CDR3nt: TGTGCCAGCAGCCAGACAGTGGGTAATTCACCCCTCCACTTT
v_gene: TRBV5-4; j_gene: TRBJ2-1; abundance: .; d_gene: TRBD2; CDR3aa: CASNPNRLAGDISSYNEQFF; CDR3nt: TGTGCCAGCAACCCGAACCGACTAGCGGGAGACATCAGCTCCTACAATGAGCAGTTCTTC
v_gene: TRBV9; j_gene: TRBJ1-6; abundance: .; d_gene: .; CDR3aa: CASSVGSGKGSPLHF; CDR3nt: TGTGCCAGCAGCGTAGGATCAGGGAAGGGTTCACCCCTCCACTTT
v_gene: TRBV2; j_gene: TRBJ1-2; abundance: .; d_gene: .; CDR3aa: CASSEGGSGNYGYTF; CDR3nt: TGTGCCAGCAGTGAAGGTGGGTCAGGGAACTATGGCTACACCTTC
v_gene: TRBV6-5; j_gene: TRBJ1-1; abundance: .; d_gene: TRBD1; CDR3aa: CASSSTGDTEAFF; CDR3nt: TGTGCCAGCAGTTCTACAGGGGACACTGAAGCTTTCTTT
v_gene: TRBV10-3; j_gene: TRBJ2-1; abundance: .; d_gene: .; CDR3aa: CAIGRLSLETYNEQFF; CDR3nt: TGTGCCATCGGTAGACTGTCGCTTGAGACCTACAATGAGCAGTTCTTC
v_gene: TRBV7-2; j_gene: TRBJ2-1; abundance: .; d_gene: TRBD2; CDR3aa: CASSRGRGTSGSVDNEQFF; CDR3nt: TGTGCCAGCAGCAGAGGTCGCGGGACTAGCGGGAGCGTGGACAATGAGCAGTTCTTC
v_gene: TRBV28; j_gene: TRBJ1-5; abundance: .; d_gene: TRBD1; CDR3aa: CASSKQGPQPQHF; CDR3nt: TGTGCCAGCAGCAAACAGGGGCCTCAGCCCCAGCATTTT
v_gene: TRBV14; j_gene: TRBJ2-7; abundance: .; d_gene: .; CDR3aa: CASSPTDTRVGEQYF; CDR3nt: TGTGCCAGCAGCCCCACTGATACCAGGGTAGGCGAGCAGTACTTC
v_gene: TRBV7-2; j_gene: TRBJ2-1; abundance: .; d_gene: TRBD2; CDR3aa: CASSLASGGSYNEQFF; CDR3nt: TGTGCCAGCAGCTTAGCCAGCGGGGGCTCCTACAATGAGCAGTTCTTC
v_gene: TRBV10-3; j_gene: TRBJ1-4; abundance: .; d_gene: TRBD1; CDR3aa: CAISESSGGGREKLFF; CDR3nt: TGTGCCATCAGTGAGTCGTCAGGGGGCGGCCGTGAAAAACTGTTTTTT
v_gene: TRBV5-1; j_gene: TRBJ2-7; abundance: once; d_gene: TRBD1; CDR3aa: CASSSTGSSYEQYF; CDR3nt: TGCGCCAGCAGCTCGACAGGGAGCTCCTACGAGCAGTACTTC
v_gene: TRBV6-1; j_gene: TRBJ2-1; abundance: .; d_gene: .; CDR3aa: CASSEASDDNEQFF; CDR3nt: TGTGCCAGCAGTGAAGCTAGCGATGACAATGAGCAGTTCTTC
v_gene: TRBV11-2; j_gene: TRBJ1-1; abundance: .; d_gene: .; CDR3aa: CASSLKSPTSGTEAFF; CDR3nt: TGTGCCAGCAGCTTAAAATCCCCAACAAGTGGCACTGAAGCTTTCTTT
v_gene: TRBV10-3; j_gene: TRBJ2-7; abundance: .; d_gene: .; CDR3aa: CAISESKGEQYF; CDR3nt: TGTGCCATCAGTGAGTCAAAGGGGGAGCAGTACTTC
v_gene: TRBV5-1; j_gene: TRBJ2-2; abundance: .; d_gene: .; CDR3aa: CASRGAETGELFF; CDR3nt: TGCGCCAGCAGGGGGGCGGAGACCGGGGAGCTGTTTTTT
v_gene: TRBV19; j_gene: TRBJ2-1; abundance: .; d_gene: .; CDR3aa: CASSRSPSSTAYNEQFF; CDR3nt: TGTGCCAGTTCTCGAAGCCCCTCTAGTACCGCCTACAATGAGCAGTTCTTC
v_gene: TRBV11-1; j_gene: TRBJ2-1; abundance: .; d_gene: .; CDR3aa: CASSRSSDDEQFF; CDR3nt: TGTGCCAGCAGCCGCTCTAGCGACGATGAGCAGTTCTTC
v_gene: TRBV27; j_gene: TRBJ1-5; abundance: .; d_gene: .; CDR3aa: CASSFQDQPQHF; CDR3nt: TGTGCCAGCAGTTTTCAGGATCAGCCCCAGCATTTT
v_gene: TRBV4-1; j_gene: TRBJ2-7; abundance: .; d_gene: TRBD2; CDR3aa: CASSQIAGDGNYEQYF; CDR3nt: TGCGCCAGCAGCCAGATAGCGGGAGACGGGAACTACGAGCAGTACTTC
v_gene: TRBV21-1; j_gene: TRBJ2-3; abundance: .; d_gene: .; CDR3aa: CASSKERAGRTDTQYF; CDR3nt: TGTGCCAGCAGCAAAGAGCGGGCAGGCCGCACAGATACGCAGTATTTT
v_gene: TRBV29-1; j_gene: TRBJ2-2; abundance: .; d_gene: TRBD1; CDR3aa: CSVRDSNTGELFF; CDR3nt: TGCAGCGTGAGGGACAGCAACACCGGGGAGCTGTTTTTT
v_gene: TRBV30; j_gene: TRBJ2-7; abundance: .; d_gene: TRBD2; CDR3aa: CAWSTGLAGGPRNEQYF; CDR3nt: TGTGCCTGGAGTACCGGACTAGCGGGAGGGCCCCGAAACGAGCAGTACTTC
v_gene: TRBV11-2; j_gene: TRBJ2-4; abundance: .; d_gene: TRBD1; CDR3aa: CASSSQGGKNIQYF; CDR3nt: TGTGCCAGCAGCTCACAGGGGGGCAAAAACATTCAGTACTTC
v_gene: TRBV7-9; j_gene: TRBJ2-5; abundance: .; d_gene: .; CDR3aa: CASSLGGWETQYF; CDR3nt: TGTGCCAGCAGCTTAGGCGGTTGGGAGACCCAGTACTTC